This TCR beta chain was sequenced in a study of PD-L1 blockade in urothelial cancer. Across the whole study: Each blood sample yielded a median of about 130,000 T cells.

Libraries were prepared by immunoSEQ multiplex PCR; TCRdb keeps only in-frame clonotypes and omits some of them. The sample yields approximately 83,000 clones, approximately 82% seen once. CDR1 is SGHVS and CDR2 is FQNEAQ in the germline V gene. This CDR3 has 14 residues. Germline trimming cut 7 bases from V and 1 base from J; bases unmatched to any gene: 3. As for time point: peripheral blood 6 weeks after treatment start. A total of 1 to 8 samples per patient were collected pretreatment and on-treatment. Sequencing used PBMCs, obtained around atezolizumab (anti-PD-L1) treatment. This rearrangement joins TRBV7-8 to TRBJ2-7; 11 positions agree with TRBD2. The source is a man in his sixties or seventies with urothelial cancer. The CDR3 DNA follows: TGTGCCAGCAATCCTAGCGGGGGGTCCTACGAGCAGTACTTC. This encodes CASNPSGGSYEQYF.